This passage covers 9 T cell receptor beta chains from one sample sequenced in a study of type 1 and type 2 diabetes patients. Genomic DNA was the PCR template. The TCR beta CDR3 region was amplified using 30 forward and 13 reverse primers. MiXCR was run by TCRdb on the multiplex PCR reads, yielding one entry per CDR3 protein. Of 250,000 or so distinct CDR3 sequences in the sample, 47% were seen once. Sequencing was carried out using peripheral blood mononuclear cells (PBMCs). Receptor source: a man aged 18 to 29 with type 2 diabetes.

This clonotype has just one count. The V and J genes are TRBV28 and TRBJ1-1; unclear D gene. Germline CDR1 reads MDHEN; CDR2 reads SYDVKM. The CDR3 has 11 amino acids. Trimming pared 5 bases from V and 5 bases from J, leaving 6 bases between. CDR3 loop: CASSTQTEAFF. The CDR3 DNA is TGTGCCAGCAGTACACAGACTGAAGCTTTCTTT.

As concerns this clonotype: Relative to the germline gene, one junction end is altered; a read error may explain this. The chain links TRBV19 to TRBJ1-2; D is perhaps TRBD1 (6 bases). The CDR3 covers 14 residues. Germline CDR1 and CDR2: LNHDA and SQIVND (reference sequence). The CDR3 reads CASSQVGQSYSYTF. Here the CDR3 DNA reads TGTGCCAGCAGCCAAGTCGGACAGAGCTATAGCTACACCTTC.

Of note for this clonotype: A single base separates this from a much larger clone, so it may be a read error. Here the CDR3 DNA reads TGTGCCACCAGCATATGGGGGGGGGGACACCAAGAGACCCAGTACTTC. It encodes CATSIWGGGHQETQYF. The chain links TRBV15 to TRBJ2-5, with 7 bases matching TRBD2. The CDR3 consists of 16 residues. V trimming: 4 bases; J trimming: 0 bases; junction bases outside the gene matches: 8. Germline CDR1 LNHNV, CDR2 YYDKDF (reference sequence).

This clonotype was observed a few times. This chain uses TRBV20-1 with TRBJ1-1, with 7 bases that match TRBD1. Germline V lookup: CDR1 DFQATT, CDR2 SNEGSKA (reference sequence). This CDR3 comprises 17 residues. V shed 0 bases and J 5 bases; nucleotides not matched to a gene: 15. CDR3 amino acids: CSARDTTAGGIRTEAFF. The DNA for the CDR3 is TGCAGTGCTAGAGATACGACGGCAGGGGGAATTAGGACTGAAGCTTTCTTT.

The chain joins TRBV4-2 to TRBJ1-6; D not resolved. V was pared by 0 bases and J by 10 bases, with 13 bases between. Germline CDR1 reads LGHNA; CDR2 reads YNFKEQ. The CDR3 contains 15 residues. CDR3: CASSQDVPAGSPLHF. The CDR3 DNA is TGTGCCAGCAGCCAAGACGTGCCCGCGGGGTCACCCCTCCACTTT.

The rearrangement links TRBV12-3 or TRBV12-4 to TRBJ1-5; 7 nucleotides align to TRBD1. V gave up 2 bases and J gave up 0 bases; unmatched junction bases: 10. The CDR3 runs to 18 residues. CDR3 in amino acids: CASSLSGQKIISNQPQHF. The CDR3 nucleotides are TGTGCCAGCAGTTTATCGGGACAGAAGATAATTAGCAATCAGCCCCAGCATTTT.

This clonotype was recorded a few times. V and J are TRBV20-1 and TRBJ1-5; weak D call: TRBD1 (6 bases). The CDR3 is made up of 16 amino acids. In germline, CDR1 is DFQATT, CDR2 SNEGSKA (reference sequence). Trimming pared 6 bases from V and 4 bases from J, leaving 22 bases between. The CDR3 DNA is TGCAGTGCCCAGGGGCTAGGTGGGGGCGGGAATCAGCCCCAGCATTTT. This translates into CSAQGLGGGGNQPQHF.

This clonotype turned up a few times. The rearrangement joins TRBV7-9 to TRBJ1-1, with a possible D match to TRBD1 (5 bases). The length of the CDR3 is 15 residues. V was trimmed by 5 bases and J by 1 base, leaving 14 bases between them. In germline, CDR1 is SEHNR, CDR2 FQNEAQ (reference sequence). CDR3 DNA: TGTGCCAGCAGCCCAATGGGACGAGGGAACACTGAAGCTTTCTTT. Protein: CASSPMGRGNTEAFF.

V gene TRBV9 combines with J gene TRBJ1-4; TRBD1 matches 7 bases. The CDR3 is made up of 17 amino acids. Germline CDR1 reads SGDLS; CDR2 reads YYNGEE. The V gene end was trimmed by 4 bases and the J gene end by 8 bases; junction bases not matched to a gene: 17. The CDR3 sequence is CASSQDHGQGGAEKLFF. The CDR3 nucleotides read TGTGCCAGCAGCCAAGATCATGGCCAGGGGGGTGCGGAAAAACTGTTTTTT.